What follows are 4 T cell receptor beta chains derived from one specimen sequenced in a study of blood T cells in healthy people across ages (dated by TCRdb to between 2014 and 2017). Library construction relied on 5' RACE. The sequencer was an Illumina HiSeq 2500. The second PCR ran for roughly 7 to 12 cycles and used a J-beta primer mix along with a sample-barcoded 5' primer. The public reads were reprocessed in TCRdb via fastp at Q25 and MiXCR, keeping in-frame beta chains. Here each entry gathers all rows of one CDR3 protein and keeps the most common genes and DNA. This sample is represented by approximately 800,000 distinct CDR3 sequences; roughly 60% of them were singletons. The leading ten clones occupy 25% to 35% of the sample. The source material was blood. Every receptor here comes from a man aged 30 to 45 in good health.

A note on this clonotype: A much larger clone lies one base from this, so it may be a read error. This chain links TRBV9 with TRBJ2-1; the match to TRBD2 covers 9 bases. This CDR3 has 15 residues. V gave up 3 bases and J gave up 5 bases; unmatched junction bases: 6. Germline-derived CDR1 and CDR2 are SGDLS and YYNGEE. The DNA of the CDR3 is TGTGCCAGCAGCGCGAGCGGGGGGTACCACAATGAGCAGTTCTTC. It specifies CASSASGGYHNEQFF.

The chain carries TRBV7-9 and TRBJ2-5; 11 bases are a match to TRBD2. The germline V gene encodes CDR1 SEHNR and CDR2 FQNEAQ (reference sequence). This CDR3 is built from 12 residues. V lost 8 bases and J lost 11; bases outside the gene matches: 7. The CDR3 protein is CASLTSGNEQYF. In DNA, the CDR3 is TGTGCCAGCCTGACTAGCGGGAATGAGCAGTACTTC.

This clonotype was picked up one time. The rearrangement links TRBV4-3 to TRBJ1-4; D call uncertain. The germline V gene encodes CDR1 LGHNA and CDR2 YSLEER. Trimming shortened V by 0 bases and J by 5 bases, and 13 bases separated the two germline ends. The CDR3 totals 16 residues. The CDR3 here is CASSQDVVRANEKLFF. CDR3 bases: TGCGCCAGCAGCCAAGATGTCGTAAGGGCGAATGAAAAACTGTTTTTT.

The V call is TRBV6-5, the J call TRBJ1-5; D remains unclear. Germline-derived CDR1 and CDR2 are MNHEY and SVGAGI. The length of the CDR3 is 15 residues. Trimming removed 2 bases from V and 1 base from J, with 9 bases in between. The CDR3 here is CASSYARSSNQPQHF. The CDR3 DNA is TGTGCCAGCAGTTACGCACGGTCCAGCAATCAGCCCCAGCATTTT.